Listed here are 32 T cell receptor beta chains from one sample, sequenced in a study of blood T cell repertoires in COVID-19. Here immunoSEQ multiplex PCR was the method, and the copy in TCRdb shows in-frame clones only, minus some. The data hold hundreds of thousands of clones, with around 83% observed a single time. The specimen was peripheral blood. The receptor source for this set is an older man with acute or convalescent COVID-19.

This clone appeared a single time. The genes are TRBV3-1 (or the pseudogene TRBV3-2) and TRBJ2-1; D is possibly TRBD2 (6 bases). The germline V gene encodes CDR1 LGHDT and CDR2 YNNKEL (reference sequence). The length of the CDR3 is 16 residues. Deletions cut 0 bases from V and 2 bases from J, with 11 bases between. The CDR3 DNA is TGTGCCAGCAGCCAAGATCCGGGGGTGGCCTACAATGAGCAGTTCTTC. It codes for CASSQDPGVAYNEQFF.

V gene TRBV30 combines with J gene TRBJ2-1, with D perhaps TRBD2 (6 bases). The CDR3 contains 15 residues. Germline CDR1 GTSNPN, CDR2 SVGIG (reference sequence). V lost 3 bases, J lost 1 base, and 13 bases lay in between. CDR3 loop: CAWRGHSGSYNEQFF. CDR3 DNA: TGTGCCTGGAGAGGCCATAGCGGTTCCTACAATGAGCAGTTCTTC. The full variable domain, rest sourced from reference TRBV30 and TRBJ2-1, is SQTIHQWPATLVQPVGSPLSLECTVEGTSNPNLYWYRQAAGRGLQLLFYSVGIGQISSEVPQNLSASRPQDRQFILSSKKLLLSDSGFYLCAWRGHSGSYNEQFFGPGTRLTVL.

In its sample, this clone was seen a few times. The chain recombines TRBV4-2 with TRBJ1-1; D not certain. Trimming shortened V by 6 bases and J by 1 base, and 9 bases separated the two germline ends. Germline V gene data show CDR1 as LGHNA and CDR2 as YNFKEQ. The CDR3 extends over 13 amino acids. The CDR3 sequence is CASSRERNTEAFF. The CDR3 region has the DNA TGTGCCAGCAGTCGGGAGCGGAACACTGAAGCTTTCTTT.

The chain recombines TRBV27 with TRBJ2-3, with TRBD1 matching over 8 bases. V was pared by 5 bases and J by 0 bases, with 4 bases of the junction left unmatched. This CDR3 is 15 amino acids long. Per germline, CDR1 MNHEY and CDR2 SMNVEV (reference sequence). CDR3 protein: CASSGQGTSTDTQYF. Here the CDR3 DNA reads TGTGCCAGCAGTGGACAGGGCACTAGCACAGATACGCAGTATTTT.

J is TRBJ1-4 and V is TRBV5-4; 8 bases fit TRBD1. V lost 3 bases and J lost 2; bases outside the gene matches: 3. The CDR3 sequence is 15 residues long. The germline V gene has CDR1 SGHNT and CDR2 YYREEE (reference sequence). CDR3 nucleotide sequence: TGTGCCAGCAGCTACCGGACAGGGACTAATGAAAAACTGTTTTTT. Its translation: CASSYRTGTNEKLFF.

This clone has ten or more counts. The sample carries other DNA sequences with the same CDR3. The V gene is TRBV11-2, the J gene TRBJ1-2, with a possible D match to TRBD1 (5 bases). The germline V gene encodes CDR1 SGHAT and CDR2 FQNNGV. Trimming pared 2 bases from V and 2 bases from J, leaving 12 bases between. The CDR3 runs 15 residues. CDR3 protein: CASSLLTGWNYGYTF. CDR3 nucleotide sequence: TGTGCCAGCAGCTTACTTACAGGTTGGAACTATGGCTACACCTTC.

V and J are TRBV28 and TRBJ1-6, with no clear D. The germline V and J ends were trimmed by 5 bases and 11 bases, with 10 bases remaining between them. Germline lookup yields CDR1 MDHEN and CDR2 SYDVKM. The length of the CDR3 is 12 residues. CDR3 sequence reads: CASSRGSAPLHF. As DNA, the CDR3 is TGTGCCAGCAGTCGGGGTAGTGCACCCCTCCACTTT.

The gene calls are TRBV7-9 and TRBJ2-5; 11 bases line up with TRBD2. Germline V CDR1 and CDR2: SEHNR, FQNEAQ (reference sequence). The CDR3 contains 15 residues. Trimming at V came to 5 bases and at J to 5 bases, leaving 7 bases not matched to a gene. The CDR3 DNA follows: TGTGCCAGCAGCACCCCGACTAGCGGGGTGGAGACCCAGTACTTC. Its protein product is CASSTPTSGVETQYF.

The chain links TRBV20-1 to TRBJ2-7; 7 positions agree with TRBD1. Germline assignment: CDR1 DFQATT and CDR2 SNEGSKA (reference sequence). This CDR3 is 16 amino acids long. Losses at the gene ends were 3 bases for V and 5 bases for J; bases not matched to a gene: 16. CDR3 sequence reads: CSASPLNRGLNNEQYF. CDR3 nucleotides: TGCAGTGCTAGTCCCCTAAACAGGGGTCTTAATAACGAGCAGTACTTC.

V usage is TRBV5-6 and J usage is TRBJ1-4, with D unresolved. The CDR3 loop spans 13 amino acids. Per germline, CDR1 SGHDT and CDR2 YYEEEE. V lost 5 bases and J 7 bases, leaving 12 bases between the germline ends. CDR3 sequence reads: CASSGGTGEKLFF. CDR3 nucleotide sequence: TGTGCCAGCAGTGGTGGTACGGGTGAAAAACTGTTTTTT.

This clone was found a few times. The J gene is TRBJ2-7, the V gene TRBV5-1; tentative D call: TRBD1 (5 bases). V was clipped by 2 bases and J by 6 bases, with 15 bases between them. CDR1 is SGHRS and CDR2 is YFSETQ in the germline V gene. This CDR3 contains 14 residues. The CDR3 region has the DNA TGCGCCAGCAGCTTTACAGGCCCCCAAGCCGAGCAGTACTTC. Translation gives CASSFTGPQAEQYF.

In DNA form, the CDR3 reads TGTGCCATCAGTGAGTCTGGTCAGGGACACGAAAGGCCCCAGCATTTT. Translation: CAISESGQGHERPQHF. This sequence joins TRBV10-3 and TRBJ1-5; a possible D gene is TRBD1 (6 bases). The germline V and J ends were trimmed by 0 bases and 9 bases, with 18 bases remaining between them. CDR1 and CDR2 from the germline V gene are ENHRY and SYGVKD. CDR3 size: 16 residues.

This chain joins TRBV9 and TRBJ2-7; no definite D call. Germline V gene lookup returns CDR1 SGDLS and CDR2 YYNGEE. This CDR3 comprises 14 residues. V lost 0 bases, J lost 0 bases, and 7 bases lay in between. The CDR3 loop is CASSVGVASYEQYF. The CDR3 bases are TGTGCCAGCAGCGTAGGGGTAGCCTCCTACGAGCAGTACTTC.

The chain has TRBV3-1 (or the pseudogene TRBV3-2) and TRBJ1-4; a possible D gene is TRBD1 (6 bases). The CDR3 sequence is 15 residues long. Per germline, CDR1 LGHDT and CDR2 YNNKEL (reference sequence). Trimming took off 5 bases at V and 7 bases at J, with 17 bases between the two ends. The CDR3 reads CASSSWDKGSEKLFF. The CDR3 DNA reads TGTGCCAGCAGCTCATGGGACAAGGGAAGTGAAAAACTGTTTTTT.

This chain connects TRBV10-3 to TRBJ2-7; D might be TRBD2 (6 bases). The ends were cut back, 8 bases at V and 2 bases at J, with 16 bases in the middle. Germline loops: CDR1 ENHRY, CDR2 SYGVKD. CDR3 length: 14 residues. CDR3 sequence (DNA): TGTGCCATCGCATCGACTAGTATCCCCTACGAGCAGTACTTC. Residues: CAIASTSIPYEQYF.

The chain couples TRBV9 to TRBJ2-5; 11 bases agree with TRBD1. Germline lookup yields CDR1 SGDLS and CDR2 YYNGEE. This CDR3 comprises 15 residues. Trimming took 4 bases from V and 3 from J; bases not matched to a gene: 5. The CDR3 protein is CASSHGTGGEETQYF. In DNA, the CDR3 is TGTGCCAGCAGCCACGGGACAGGGGGAGAAGAGACCCAGTACTTC.

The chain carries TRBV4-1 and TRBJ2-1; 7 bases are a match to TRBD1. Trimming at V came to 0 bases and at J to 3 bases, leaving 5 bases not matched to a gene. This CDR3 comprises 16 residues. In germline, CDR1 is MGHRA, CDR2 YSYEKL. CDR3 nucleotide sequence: TGCGCCAGCAGCCAAGATCGACAGGGCTACTACAATGAGCAGTTCTTC. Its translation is CASSQDRQGYYNEQFF.

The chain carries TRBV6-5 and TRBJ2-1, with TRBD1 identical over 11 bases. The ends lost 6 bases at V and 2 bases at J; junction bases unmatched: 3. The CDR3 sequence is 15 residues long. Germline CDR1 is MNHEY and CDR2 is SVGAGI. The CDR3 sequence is CASRQGQGAYNEQFF. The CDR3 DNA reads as TGTGCCAGCAGACAGGGACAGGGGGCCTACAATGAGCAGTTCTTC.

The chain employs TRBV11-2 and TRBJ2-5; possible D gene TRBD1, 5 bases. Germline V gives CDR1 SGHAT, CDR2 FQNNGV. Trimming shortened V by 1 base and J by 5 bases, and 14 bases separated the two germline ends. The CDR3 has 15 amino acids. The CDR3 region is CASSLVGRADETQYF. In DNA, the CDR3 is TGTGCCAGCAGCTTAGTCGGCAGGGCGGATGAGACCCAGTACTTC.

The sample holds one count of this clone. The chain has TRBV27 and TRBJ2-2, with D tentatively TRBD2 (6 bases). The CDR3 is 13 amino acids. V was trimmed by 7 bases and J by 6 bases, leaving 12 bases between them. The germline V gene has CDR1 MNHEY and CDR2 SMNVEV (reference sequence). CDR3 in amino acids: CASTHRRAGELFF. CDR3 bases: TGTGCCAGCACTCATCGGAGGGCCGGGGAGCTGTTTTTT.

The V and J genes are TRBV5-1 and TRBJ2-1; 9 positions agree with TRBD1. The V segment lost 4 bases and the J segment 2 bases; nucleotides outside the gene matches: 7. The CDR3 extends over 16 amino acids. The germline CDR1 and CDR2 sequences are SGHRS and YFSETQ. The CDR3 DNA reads TGCGCCAGCAGCCAGAGACAGGGGGGGACCTACAATGAGCAGTTCTTC. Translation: CASSQRQGGTYNEQFF.

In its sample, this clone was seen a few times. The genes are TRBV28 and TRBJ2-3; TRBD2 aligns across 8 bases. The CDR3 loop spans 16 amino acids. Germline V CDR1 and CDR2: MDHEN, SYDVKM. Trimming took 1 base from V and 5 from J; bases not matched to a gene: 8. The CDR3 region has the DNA TGTGCCAGCAGTTTATTCTCCCAGAGCGGGGGAGATACGCAGTATTTT. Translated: CASSLFSQSGGDTQYF.

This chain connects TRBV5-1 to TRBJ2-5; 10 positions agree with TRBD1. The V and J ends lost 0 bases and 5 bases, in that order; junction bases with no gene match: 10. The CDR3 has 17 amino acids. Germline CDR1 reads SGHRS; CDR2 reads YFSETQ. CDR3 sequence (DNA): TGCGCCAGCAGCTTGGCCACGGGACAGGGGTCGGTGGAGACCCAGTACTTC. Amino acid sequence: CASSLATGQGSVETQYF.

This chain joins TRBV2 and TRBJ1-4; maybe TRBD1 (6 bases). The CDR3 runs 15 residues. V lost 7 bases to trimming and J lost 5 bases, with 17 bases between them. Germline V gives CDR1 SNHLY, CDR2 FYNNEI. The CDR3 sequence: CASTKGVTRNEKLFF. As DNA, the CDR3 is TGTGCCAGCACTAAGGGGGTCACCAGGAATGAAAAACTGTTTTTT.

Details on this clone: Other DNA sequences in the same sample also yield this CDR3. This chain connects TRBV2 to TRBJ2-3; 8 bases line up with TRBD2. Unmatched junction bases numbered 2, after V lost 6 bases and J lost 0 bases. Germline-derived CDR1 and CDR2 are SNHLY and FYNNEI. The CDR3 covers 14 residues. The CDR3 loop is CASRLAGSTDTQYF. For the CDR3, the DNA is TGTGCCAGCAGGCTAGCGGGTAGCACAGATACGCAGTATTTT.

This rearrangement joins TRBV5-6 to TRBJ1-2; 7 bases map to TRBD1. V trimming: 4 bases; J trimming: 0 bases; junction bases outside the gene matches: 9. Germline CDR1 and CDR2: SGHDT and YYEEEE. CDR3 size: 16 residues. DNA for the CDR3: TGTGCCAGCAGCCCTCGACAGGGATCGTCTAACTATGGCTACACCTTC. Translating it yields CASSPRQGSSNYGYTF.

The CDR3 is CSASPGTGSEKLFF. The CDR3 coding sequence is TGCAGCGCTTCCCCCGGGACAGGTTCGGAAAAACTGTTTTTT. V is TRBV29-1 and J is TRBJ1-4, with TRBD1 matching over 8 bases. CDR3 length: 14 amino acids. Germline V gives CDR1 SQVTM, CDR2 ANQGSEA. The trim removed 7 bases at V and 8 bases at J, leaving 12 bases unmatched.

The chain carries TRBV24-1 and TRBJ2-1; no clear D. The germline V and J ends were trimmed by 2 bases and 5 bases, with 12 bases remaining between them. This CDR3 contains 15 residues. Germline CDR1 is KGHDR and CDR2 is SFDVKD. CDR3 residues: CATSDSVQIHNEQFF. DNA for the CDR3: TGTGCCACCAGTGATTCCGTACAAATTCACAATGAGCAGTTCTTC.

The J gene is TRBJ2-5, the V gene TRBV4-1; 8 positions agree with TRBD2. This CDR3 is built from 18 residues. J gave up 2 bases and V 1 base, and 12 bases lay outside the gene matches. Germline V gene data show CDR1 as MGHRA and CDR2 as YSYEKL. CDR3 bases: TGCGCCAGCAGCCAAGCCCTAGGACTAGCTTGGGAGCAAGAGACCCAGTACTTC. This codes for CASSQALGLAWEQETQYF.

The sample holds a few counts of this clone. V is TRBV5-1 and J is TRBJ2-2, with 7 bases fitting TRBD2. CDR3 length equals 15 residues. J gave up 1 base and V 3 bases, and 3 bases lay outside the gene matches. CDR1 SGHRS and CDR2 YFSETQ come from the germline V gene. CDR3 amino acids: CASSSSGLNTGELFF. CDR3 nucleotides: TGCGCCAGCAGCTCTAGCGGATTGAACACCGGGGAGCTGTTTTTT. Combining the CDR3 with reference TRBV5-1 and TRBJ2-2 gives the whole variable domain KAGVTQTPRYLIKTRGQQVTLSCSPISGHRSVSWYQQTPGQGLQFLFEYFSETQRNKGNFPGRFSGRQFSNSRSEMNVSTLELGDSALYLCASSSSGLNTGELFFGEGSRLTVL.

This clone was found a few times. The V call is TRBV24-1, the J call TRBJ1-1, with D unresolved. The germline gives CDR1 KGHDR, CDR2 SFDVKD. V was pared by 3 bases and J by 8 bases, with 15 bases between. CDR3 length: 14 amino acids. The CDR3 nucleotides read TGTGCCACCAGTGATGCGGCAAACACTGAGGAAGCTTTCTTT. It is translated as CATSDAANTEEAFF.

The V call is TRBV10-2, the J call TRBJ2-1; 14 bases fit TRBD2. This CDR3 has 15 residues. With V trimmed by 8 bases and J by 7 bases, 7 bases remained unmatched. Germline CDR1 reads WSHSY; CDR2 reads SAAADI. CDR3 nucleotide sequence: TGCGCCAGCCGGACCGGGACTAGCGGGAGTAATGAGCAGTTCTTC. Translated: CASRTGTSGSNEQFF.